Sequencing of this T cell receptor (beta chain) was carried out in a study of T-cell reconstitution after alpha-beta-depleted transplantation in children. CDR1 is SGHVS and CDR2 is FQNEAQ in the germline V gene. Trimming removed 7 bases from V and 5 bases from J; junction bases left unmatched: 11. CDR3 length: 14 amino acids. Study observations and caveats: T-cell counts and diversity were attributed mostly to newly produced T cells one year after transplant.

Of note for this clonotype: Its antigen remains unidentified.

It was with unique molecular identifiers that the TCRbeta library was prepared. Via MiXCR, TCRdb re-called the PCR reads, giving one row per CDR3 protein. Altogether about 420,000 distinct CDR3 sequences are present, roughly 17% being singletons, with the ten largest covering 25% to 30%. Specimen: PBMCs, mostly from graft donor cells, collected 360 days after TCRalphabeta/CD19-depleted stem cell transplant. This receptor was identified in a boy under two years old who had a stem cell transplant for Wiskott-Aldrich syndrome, so the T cells may come from the graft donor. V gene TRBV7-8 combines with J gene TRBJ2-7, with 7 bases matching TRBD2. As DNA, the CDR3 is TGTGCCAGCACGGTTAAGGCCGGGGGGAACGAGCAGTACTTC. Amino acids: CASTVKAGGNEQYF.